The 28 T cell receptor beta chains reported below all come from one sample, sequenced in a study of T cells after posttransplantation cyclophosphamide. Generated by immunoSEQ multiplex PCR, the TCRdb table keeps only in-frame clones and is missing some. The data show just over 15,000 clones, roughly 84% seen once. Sampled 1 year posttransplant, controls received myeloablative marrow transplants, methotrexate and a calcineurin inhibitor. The starting material was PBMCs, obtained 371 days after allogeneic stem cell transplant with calcineurin inhibitor and methotrexate. These receptor sequences come from a young adult male patient who received an allogeneic stem cell transplant from a related donor, was CMV-positive, and had no GVHD. Some T cells may be provided by the graft donor.

This clone was observed once. The gene calls are TRBV7-9 and TRBJ2-7; 8 bases line up with TRBD1. The germline V gene has CDR1 SEHNR and CDR2 FQNEAQ (reference sequence). Trimming removed 1 base from V and 7 bases from J; junction bases left unmatched: 9. This CDR3 contains 15 residues. The CDR3 protein is CASSLGGRGLEEQYF. In nucleotides, the CDR3 is TGTGCCAGCAGCTTAGGTGGCAGGGGGCTGGAGGAGCAGTACTTC.

The table lists this clone with a few counts. The CDR3, as DNA: TGTGCCAGCAGTGAAGGTTTAAAAGCTTTCTTT. Protein: CASSEGLKAFF. V is TRBV2 and J is TRBJ1-1, with D unresolved. Trimming took 1 base from V and 9 from J, leaving 6 bases between them. The length of the CDR3 is 11 residues. Germline CDR1 reads SNHLY; CDR2 reads FYNNEI.

The genes are TRBV6-9 and TRBJ1-1; D gene unclear. V lost 4 bases to trimming and J lost 0 bases, with 15 bases between them. The germline V gene encodes CDR1 MNHGY and CDR2 SVAAGI. This CDR3 spans 16 amino acids. The CDR3 loop reads CASSSAGRGMNTEAFF. The CDR3 DNA reads TGTGCCAGCAGTTCTGCCGGGAGAGGGATGAACACTGAAGCTTTCTTT.

This clone has just a few counts. The chain recombines TRBV19 with TRBJ1-5; D ambiguous. V was trimmed by 3 bases and J by 3 bases, leaving 12 bases between them. The CDR3 extends over 15 amino acids. Germline V CDR1 and CDR2: LNHDA, SQIVND (reference sequence). The CDR3: CASSIDPRYNQPQHF. The CDR3 DNA reads TGTGCCAGTAGTATCGACCCGAGGTACAATCAGCCCCAGCATTTT. The full variable domain, completed using reference TRBV19 and TRBJ1-5, is DGGITQSPKYLFRKEGQNVTLSCEQNLNHDAMYWYRQDPGQGLRLIYYSQIVNDFQKGDIAEGYSVSREKKESFPLTVTSAQKNPTAFYLCASSIDPRYNQPQHFGDGTRLSIL.

Only a few counts were recorded for this clone. The chain has TRBV10-3 and TRBJ2-7; 11 bases line up with TRBD1. Germline V gene lookup returns CDR1 ENHRY and CDR2 SYGVKD. CDR3 length: 15 residues. V lost 10 bases to trimming and J lost 4 bases; unmatched junction nucleotides: 12. The CDR3 DNA reads TGTGCCAGCTTAACCCCGGGACAGGGGGAGTACGAGCAGTACTTC. This encodes CASLTPGQGEYEQYF.

The rearrangement joins TRBV7-2 to TRBJ2-2; 10 nucleotides line up with TRBD2. This CDR3 is 17 amino acids long. The V gene end was trimmed by 5 bases and the J gene end by 7 bases; junction bases not matched to a gene: 13. Germline loops: CDR1 SGHTA, CDR2 FQGNSA. Here the CDR3 DNA reads TGTGCCAGCAGCCTCCCGGGGGTAGCGGGAGGTATCGGGGAGCTGTTTTTT. Amino acid sequence: CASSLPGVAGGIGELFF.

The CDR3 reads CASSLTATNEKLFF. In DNA, the CDR3 is TGCGCCAGCAGCTTGACAGCAACTAATGAAAAACTGTTTTTT. V and J are TRBV5-1 and TRBJ1-4; unclear D gene. The CDR3 is made up of 14 amino acids. The V end lost 1 base, the J end lost 0 bases, and 4 bases lay between the germline ends. CDR1 SGHRS and CDR2 YFSETQ come from the germline V gene.

The chain uses TRBV7-9 and TRBJ1-2; TRBD1 aligns across 7 bases. The ends lost 5 bases at V and 5 bases at J; junction bases unmatched: 8. Per germline, CDR1 SEHNR and CDR2 FQNEAQ (reference sequence). This CDR3 comprises 14 residues. As DNA, the CDR3 is TGTGCCAGCAGCCTACAGGGGCCGTTGTATGGCTACACCTTC. It specifies CASSLQGPLYGYTF.

The V call is TRBV4-3, the J call TRBJ2-6; 7 positions match TRBD2. V shed 4 bases, J shed 4 bases, and the junction held 13 bases outside the gene matches. Germline CDR1 reads LGHNA; CDR2 reads YSLEER. The CDR3 spans 18 residues. The CDR3 DNA sequence: TGCGCCAGCAGCCCCAATGCTCTGGGGGGGACGGGGGCCAACGTCCTGACTTTC. Protein sequence: CASSPNALGGTGANVLTF.

This clone turned up a few times. One junction end does not reproduce the germline sequence, and a read error may be involved. This rearrangement joins TRBV2 to TRBJ1-3, with TRBD1 matching 9 bases. Germline loops: CDR1 SNHLY, CDR2 FYNNEI. The CDR3 spans 13 residues. For the CDR3, the DNA is TGTGCCAGCAGTGAGGACAGGGGCGAAACAGTGGATTTT. Its translation is CASSEDRGETVDF.

In nucleotides, the CDR3 is TGCGCCAGCAGCCAACGCGGAATAGTACAGGGACGAGCTTTCTTT. Protein product: CASSQRGIVQGRAFF. V usage is TRBV4-1 and J usage is TRBJ1-1, with a tentative D call TRBD1 (6 bases). The CDR3 covers 15 residues. Looked up from germline, CDR1 is MGHRA and CDR2 is YSYEKL. The germline V and J ends were trimmed by 2 bases and 10 bases, with 20 bases remaining between them.

The CDR3, as DNA: TGTGCTAGTGGTTTGGCGCCCAACAGTGAGCAGTTCTTC. Protein product: CASGLAPNSEQFF. The J gene is TRBJ2-1, the V gene TRBV12-5, with D uncertain. Germline V gene sequence: CDR1 LGHNT, CDR2 FRNRAP. Trimming left V 1 base short and J 9 bases short, with 10 bases between. This CDR3 has 13 amino acids.

The J gene is TRBJ2-7, the V gene TRBV6-1; 7 nucleotides line up with TRBD1. With V trimmed by 5 bases and J by 3 bases, 4 bases remained unmatched. The CDR3 loop spans 13 amino acids. Germline V lookup: CDR1 MNHNS, CDR2 SASEGT. CDR3 region: CASSWSGGYEQYF. The CDR3 bases are TGTGCCAGCAGTTGGTCAGGGGGCTACGAGCAGTACTTC.

This CDR3 is CASRSSGQGFYEQYF. The CDR3 DNA reads TGTGCCAGTCGCTCCTCCGGACAGGGGTTCTACGAGCAGTACTTC. This rearrangement joins TRBV6-1 to TRBJ2-5; 9 bases map to TRBD1. Gene TRBJ2-7 matches the end of the DNA better, so the J call may be wrong. The CDR3 has 15 residues. Germline V gene sequence: CDR1 MNHNS, CDR2 SASEGT.

This chain uses TRBV9 with TRBJ2-4; 11 bases agree with TRBD2. This CDR3 has 16 amino acids. Per the germline V gene, CDR1 is SGDLS and CDR2 is YYNGEE. The trim removed 4 bases at V and 2 bases at J, leaving 5 bases unmatched. CDR3 nucleotide sequence: TGTGCCAGCAGCCGGGGGACTAGCGGTCCCAAAAACATTCAGTACTTC. This encodes CASSRGTSGPKNIQYF.

This rearrangement joins TRBV4-2 to TRBJ2-2; 11 nucleotides align to TRBD2. V trimming: 4 bases; J trimming: 6 bases; junction bases outside the gene matches: 10. The V gene's germline CDR1 is LGHNA and CDR2 YNFKEQ. This CDR3 contains 17 residues. CDR3 nucleotide sequence: TGTGCCAGCAGCCTCCTCGGGTTAGCGGGAGGGGCCGGGGAGCTGTTTTTT. Residues: CASSLLGLAGGAGELFF.

This clone came up once. This sequence joins TRBV15 and TRBJ2-3, with 7 bases identical to TRBD1. J gave up 5 bases and V 0 bases, and 11 bases lay outside the gene matches. The CDR3 runs to 17 residues. Germline CDR1 is LNHNV and CDR2 is YYDKDF (reference sequence). In DNA, the CDR3 is TGTGCCACCAGCAGAGAATTAGGGCAGGGGGTGGGAGATACGCAGTATTTT. It translates to CATSRELGQGVGDTQYF.

The V call is TRBV6-6, the J call TRBJ2-3; possibly TRBD1 for D (6 bases). Germline V gene data show CDR1 as MNHNY and CDR2 as SVGAGI (reference sequence). Trimming took off 7 bases at V and 4 bases at J, with 9 bases between the two ends. This CDR3 region has 12 residues. The CDR3: CASTPGADTQYF. The CDR3 DNA reads TGTGCCAGCACCCCAGGGGCAGATACGCAGTATTTT.

This clone was observed a single time. The chain combines TRBV7-2 with TRBJ2-1, with 7 bases that match TRBD2. The CDR3 has 15 residues. CDR1 and CDR2 from the germline V gene are SGHTA and FQGNSA. The ends lost 2 bases at V and 1 base at J; junction bases unmatched: 2. The CDR3 region is CASSLRRESYNEQFF. In DNA form, the CDR3 reads TGTGCCAGCAGCTTACGGCGGGAGTCCTACAATGAGCAGTTCTTC.

This clone was observed a handful of times. The chain links TRBV28 to TRBJ2-7, with D hard to call. CDR3 length: 12 residues. CDR1 is MDHEN and CDR2 is SYDVKM in the germline V gene. The V end lost 3 bases, the J end lost 7 bases, and 10 bases lay between the germline ends. CDR3 sequence reads: CASSFPYGEQYF. In DNA, the CDR3 is TGTGCCAGCAGTTTTCCATACGGGGAGCAGTACTTC.

Here the CDR3 DNA reads TGTGCCAGCAGCGCTACAGGAGCTGGAAACACCATATATTTT. It specifies CASSATGAGNTIYF. The chain employs TRBV9 and TRBJ1-3; D is perhaps TRBD1 (5 bases). The length of the CDR3 is 14 residues. Germline V lookup: CDR1 SGDLS, CDR2 YYNGEE. The ends were cut back, 3 bases at V and 2 bases at J, with 9 bases in the middle.

The rearrangement joins TRBV5-6 to TRBJ1-1; D perhaps matches TRBD1 (6 bases). Germline-derived CDR1 and CDR2 are SGHDT and YYEEEE. Trimming took off 3 bases at V and 1 base at J, with 7 bases between the two ends. This CDR3 has 13 amino acids. The CDR3 reads CASSWGQNTEAFF. CDR3 in DNA: TGTGCCAGCAGCTGGGGACAGAACACTGAAGCTTTCTTT.

The chain uses TRBV30 and TRBJ1-1, with D possibly being TRBD1 (6 bases). This CDR3 is built from 16 residues. Trimming pared 3 bases from V and 0 bases from J, leaving 17 bases between. From germline, CDR1 is GTSNPN and CDR2 SVGIG (reference sequence). The CDR3: CAWRALSGTLNTEAFF. In DNA form, the CDR3 reads TGTGCCTGGAGAGCCCTCTCTGGGACACTGAACACTGAAGCTTTCTTT.

The chain links TRBV7-3 to TRBJ2-1, with TRBD2 matching 9 bases. The CDR3 contains 13 residues. Germline loops: CDR1 SGHTA, CDR2 FQGTGA. With 5 bases clipped from V and 9 bases from J, the junction kept 5 bases outside the gene matches. CDR3 nucleotide sequence: TGTGCCAGCAGCATGGGACTAGCCAGTGAGCAGTTCTTC. Protein sequence: CASSMGLASEQFF.

This chain joins TRBV11-2 and TRBJ2-1; TRBD1 agrees at 8 bases. Germline V lookup: CDR1 SGHAT, CDR2 FQNNGV. V lost 1 base to trimming and J lost 9 bases; unmatched junction nucleotides: 17. The CDR3 length is 18 residues. The CDR3 region is CASSLAPLQGGSGSEQFF. In DNA, the CDR3 is TGTGCCAGCAGCTTAGCCCCCCTACAGGGGGGATCGGGCAGTGAGCAGTTCTTC.

The V and J genes are TRBV7-2 and TRBJ2-5; 8 nucleotides align to TRBD1. The J call may be mistaken, given a closer DNA end match to TRBJ2-7. Per germline, CDR1 SGHTA and CDR2 FQGNSA. CDR3 length: 13 amino acids. The CDR3 coding sequence is TGTGCCAGTAGTTCAGGGGGCGGCTACGAGCAGTACTTC. Residues: CASSSGGGYEQYF.

The V and J genes are TRBV5-6 and TRBJ2-3, with D unresolved. The CDR3 contains 15 residues. Germline values: CDR1 SGHDT, CDR2 YYEEEE. The V and J ends lost 4 bases and 1 base respectively, with 13 bases between them. CDR3 in DNA: TGTGCCAGCAGCGTGACTCGCCTGGGCACAGATACGCAGTATTTT. Translating gives CASSVTRLGTDTQYF.

The rearrangement links TRBV6-5 to TRBJ2-7; 14 nucleotides line up with TRBD2. Germline lookup yields CDR1 MNHEY and CDR2 SVGAGI. This CDR3 spans 15 amino acids. Trimming at V came to 4 bases and at J to 5 bases, leaving 4 bases not matched to a gene. This CDR3 is CASSWGTSGSNEQYF. The CDR3 DNA follows: TGTGCCAGCAGTTGGGGGACTAGCGGGAGTAACGAGCAGTACTTC.